What follows is one T cell receptor beta chain and its context. Its target is not known. Germline lookup yields CDR1 SGHKS and CDR2 YYEKEE (reference sequence). The CDR3 extends over 16 amino acids. V lost 3 bases to trimming and J lost 9 bases; unmatched junction nucleotides: 10. In the PCR, 60 Vbeta and 13 Jbeta primers were used. The protocol was immunoSEQ multiplex PCR, while the TCRdb copy is restricted to in-frame clones and leaves out a portion. Of under 250,000 clones in the sample, around 80% were seen once. This record comes from a study of cytomegalovirus exposure and HLA in healthy donors. Overall study findings and caveats: In a later analysis, a missense DCLRE1C variant was linked to TCR beta V- and J-gene trimming. Later analysis showed TCR association rates varying by HLA locus, highest for DRB1 and lowest for HLA-C.

This sequence was found in a boy aged 5-17 years in good health and CMV-seronegative. The sample comprised PBMCs. This chain links TRBV5-5 with TRBJ2-1; 12 bases agree with TRBD2. The CDR3 DNA is TGTGCCAGCAGCTGGCGACTAGCGGGAGCAACCGGTGAGCAGTTCTTC. As protein: CASSWRLAGATGEQFF.